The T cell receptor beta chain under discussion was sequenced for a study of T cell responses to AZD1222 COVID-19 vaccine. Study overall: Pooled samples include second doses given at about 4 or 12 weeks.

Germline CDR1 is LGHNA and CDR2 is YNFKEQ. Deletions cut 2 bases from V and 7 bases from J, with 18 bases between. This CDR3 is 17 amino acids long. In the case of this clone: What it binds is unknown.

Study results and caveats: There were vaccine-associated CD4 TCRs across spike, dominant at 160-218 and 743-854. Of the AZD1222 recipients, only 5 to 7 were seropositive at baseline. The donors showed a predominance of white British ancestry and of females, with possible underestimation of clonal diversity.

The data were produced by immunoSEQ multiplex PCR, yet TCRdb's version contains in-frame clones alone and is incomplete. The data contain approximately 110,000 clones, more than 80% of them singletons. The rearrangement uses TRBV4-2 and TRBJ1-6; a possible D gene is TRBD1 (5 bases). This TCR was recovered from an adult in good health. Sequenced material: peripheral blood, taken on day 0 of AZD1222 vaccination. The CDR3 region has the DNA TGTGCCAGCAGCCAACCCACTGGGGGGGGACCAAATTCACCCCTCCACTTT. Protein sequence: CASSQPTGGGPNSPLHF.